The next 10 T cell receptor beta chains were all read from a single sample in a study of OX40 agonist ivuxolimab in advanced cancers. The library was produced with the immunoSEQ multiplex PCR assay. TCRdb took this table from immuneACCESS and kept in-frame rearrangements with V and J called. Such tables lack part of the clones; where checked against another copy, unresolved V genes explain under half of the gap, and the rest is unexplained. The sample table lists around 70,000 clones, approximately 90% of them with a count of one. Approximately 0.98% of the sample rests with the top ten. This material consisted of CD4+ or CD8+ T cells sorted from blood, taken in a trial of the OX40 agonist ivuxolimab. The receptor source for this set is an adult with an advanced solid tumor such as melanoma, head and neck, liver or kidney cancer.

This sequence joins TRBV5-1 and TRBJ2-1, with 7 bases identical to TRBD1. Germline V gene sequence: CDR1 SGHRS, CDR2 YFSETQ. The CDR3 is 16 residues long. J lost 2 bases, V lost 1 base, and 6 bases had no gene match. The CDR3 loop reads CASSLLGQITYNEQFF. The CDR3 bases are TGCGCCAGCAGCTTGTTGGGACAGATCACCTACAATGAGCAGTTCTTC.

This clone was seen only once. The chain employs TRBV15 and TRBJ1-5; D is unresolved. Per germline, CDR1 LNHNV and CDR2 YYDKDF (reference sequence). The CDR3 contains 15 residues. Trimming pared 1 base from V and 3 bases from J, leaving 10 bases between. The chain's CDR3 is CATSRGTPINQPQHF. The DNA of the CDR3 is TGTGCCACCAGCAGAGGAACCCCCATCAATCAGCCCCAGCATTTT.

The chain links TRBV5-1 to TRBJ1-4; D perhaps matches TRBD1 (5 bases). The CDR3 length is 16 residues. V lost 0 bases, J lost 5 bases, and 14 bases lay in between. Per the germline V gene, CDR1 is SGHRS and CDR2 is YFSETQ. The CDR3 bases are TGCGCCAGCAGCTTGGGTGGGGCTCGAGGGAATGAAAAACTGTTTTTT. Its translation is CASSLGGARGNEKLFF.

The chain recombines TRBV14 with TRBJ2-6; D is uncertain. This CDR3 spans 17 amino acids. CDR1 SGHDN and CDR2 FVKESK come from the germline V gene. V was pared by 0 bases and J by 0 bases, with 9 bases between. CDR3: CASSQEGTRSGANVLTF. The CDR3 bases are TGTGCCAGCAGCCAAGAAGGCACCCGCTCTGGGGCCAACGTCCTGACTTTC.

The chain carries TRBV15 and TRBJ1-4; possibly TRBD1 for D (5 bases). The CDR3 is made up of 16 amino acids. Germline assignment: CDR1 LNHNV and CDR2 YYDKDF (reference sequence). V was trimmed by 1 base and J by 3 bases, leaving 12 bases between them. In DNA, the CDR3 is TGTGCCACCAGCAGAGGGCGTTCGACAGCTAATGAAAAACTGTTTTTT. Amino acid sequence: CATSRGRSTANEKLFF.

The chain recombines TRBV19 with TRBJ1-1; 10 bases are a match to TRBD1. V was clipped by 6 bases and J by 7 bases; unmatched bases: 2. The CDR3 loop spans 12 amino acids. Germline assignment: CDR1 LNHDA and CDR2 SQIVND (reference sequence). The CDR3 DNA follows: TGTGCCAGTAGCGGACAGGGGGGTGAAGCTTTCTTT. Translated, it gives CASSGQGGEAFF. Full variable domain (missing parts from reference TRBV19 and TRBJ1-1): DGGITQSPKYLFRKEGQNVTLSCEQNLNHDAMYWYRQDPGQGLRLIYYSQIVNDFQKGDIAEGYSVSREKKESFPLTVTSAQKNPTAFYLCASSGQGGEAFFGQGTRLTVV.

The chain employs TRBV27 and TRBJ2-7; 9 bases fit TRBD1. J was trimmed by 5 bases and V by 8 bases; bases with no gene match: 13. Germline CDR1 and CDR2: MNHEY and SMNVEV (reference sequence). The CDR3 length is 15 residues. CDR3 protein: CASLATGTGSNEQYF. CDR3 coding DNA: TGTGCCAGCCTCGCAACCGGGACAGGGTCTAACGAGCAGTACTTC.

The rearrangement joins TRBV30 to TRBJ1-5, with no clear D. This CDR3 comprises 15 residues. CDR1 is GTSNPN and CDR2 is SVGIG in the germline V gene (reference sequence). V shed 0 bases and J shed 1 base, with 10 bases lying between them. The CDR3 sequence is CAWSVQSGSNQPQHF. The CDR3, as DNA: TGTGCCTGGAGTGTACAGAGTGGGAGCAATCAGCCCCAGCATTTT.

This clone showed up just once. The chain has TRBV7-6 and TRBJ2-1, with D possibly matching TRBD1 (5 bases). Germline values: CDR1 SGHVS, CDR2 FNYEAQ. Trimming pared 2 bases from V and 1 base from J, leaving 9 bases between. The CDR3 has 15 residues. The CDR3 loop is CASSLLQESYNEQFF. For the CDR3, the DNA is TGTGCCAGCAGCTTATTACAGGAGTCCTACAATGAGCAGTTCTTC.

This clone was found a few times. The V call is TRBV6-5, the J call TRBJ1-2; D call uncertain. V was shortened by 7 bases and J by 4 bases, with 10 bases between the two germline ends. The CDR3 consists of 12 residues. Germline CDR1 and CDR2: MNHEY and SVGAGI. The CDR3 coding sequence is TGTGCCAGCACTACAGCGACCTATGGCTACACCTTC. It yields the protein CASTTATYGYTF.